This T cell receptor beta chain originates from a study of shared clonotypes between healthy human individuals. Overall study: Serving as donors were a couple of women and a few men, whose ages spanned 18 to 49.

For every subset, genomic DNA was evenly distributed across several immunoSEQ plates. Here immunoSEQ multiplex PCR was the method, and the copy in TCRdb shows in-frame clones only, minus some. Among about 650,000 clones, nearly 97% were seen once, and the ten largest hold roughly 0.1%. Naive CD8 cells lacked CD45RO and underwent positive selection for CCR7, leaving out terminally differentiated effector memory CD45RA+ cells. Sequencing was done on a sample of naive CD8+ T cells sorted from blood. The sequence derives from a woman aged 25 to 39 in good health.

CDR3 nucleotide sequence: TGTGCCAGTAGTATAGATGAGGCGGGAGGGCCGGCCGGGGAGCTGTTTTTT. Its protein is CASSIDEAGGPAGELFF. V gene TRBV19 combines with J gene TRBJ2-2, with 9 nucleotides matching TRBD2. CDR3 length: 17 amino acids. Looked up from germline, CDR1 is LNHDA and CDR2 is SQIVND (reference sequence). The V segment lost 0 bases and the J segment 6 bases; nucleotides outside the gene matches: 8.